Each of the 15 T cell receptor beta chains below was sequenced from the same sample in a study of blood T cell repertoires in COVID-19 (dated by TCRdb to 2018 to 2020). Library method: the immunoSEQ multiplex PCR assay. The immuneACCESS repertoire file appears here via TCRdb, limited to in-frame rearrangements. These files lack a portion of the clones; in checked studies, under half of the deficit traces to unresolved V genes, and the cause of the others is not known. In all, the sample holds hundreds of thousands of clones, and about four fifths of those were seen once. Jointly, the top ten make up approximately 5% of the sample. The sample comprised PBMCs or T cells enriched from blood (not recorded which). The receptors come from a woman aged 50 to 60 who had been exposed to COVID-19.

In this sample, this clone turned up once. V and J are TRBV29-1 and TRBJ1-2; D unresolved. The CDR3 loop spans 13 amino acids. Germline CDR1 reads SQVTM; CDR2 reads ANQGSEA. V lost 4 bases and J 2 bases, leaving 11 bases between the germline ends. The CDR3 DNA sequence: TGCAGCGTTGGGCTAGCGGTGAACTATGGCTACACCTTC. It translates to CSVGLAVNYGYTF.

The chain combines TRBV10-3 with TRBJ2-5; TRBD2 agrees at 11 bases. Germline V gene data show CDR1 as ENHRY and CDR2 as SYGVKD. This CDR3 contains 13 residues. J lost 5 bases, V lost 10 bases, and 6 bases had no gene match. This CDR3 is CATSSGGEETQYF. The DNA of the CDR3 is TGTGCCACGAGTAGCGGGGGGGAGGAGACCCAGTACTTC.

V is TRBV6-6 and J is TRBJ1-2, with D perhaps matching TRBD1 (5 bases). Germline assignment: CDR1 MNHNY and CDR2 SVGAGI (reference sequence). Trimming left V 10 bases short and J 7 bases short, with 22 bases between. The CDR3 length is 14 residues. In DNA form, the CDR3 reads TGTGCCATCGCTATACCAGGGATCCTCTCTGGCTACACCTTC. This translates into CAIAIPGILSGYTF.

V is TRBV2 and J is TRBJ2-7; a weak D match, TRBD1 (5 bases). In germline, CDR1 is SNHLY, CDR2 FYNNEI. V shed 4 bases and J shed 0 bases, with 13 bases lying between them. The CDR3 spans 15 residues. CDR3 DNA sequence: TGTGCCAGCAGTGGCGGACATTCCTCCTCCTACGAGCAGTACTTC. Protein sequence: CASSGGHSSSYEQYF.

V gene TRBV9 combines with J gene TRBJ1-3; unclear D gene. The V end lost 3 bases, the J end lost 6 bases, and 4 bases lay between the germline ends. Germline V gene sequence: CDR1 SGDLS, CDR2 YYNGEE. This CDR3 has 11 amino acids. CDR3 sequence (DNA): TGTGCCAGCAGCGCTTTAAACACCATATATTTT. It translates to CASSALNTIYF.

This clone appeared once. The V and J genes are TRBV3-1 (or the pseudogene TRBV3-2) and TRBJ1-2; D gene uncertain. With 4 bases removed from V and 6 bases from J, the gap between germline ends came to 18 bases. The length of the CDR3 is 15 residues. The germline V gene encodes CDR1 LGHDT and CDR2 YNNKEL (reference sequence). The CDR3 bases are TGTGCCAGCAGCCCCCCCCGGGGAGGAGTCGATGGCTACACCTTC. The encoded protein is CASSPPRGGVDGYTF.

This chain links TRBV7-2 with TRBJ2-1; possibly TRBD1 for D (5 bases). CDR1 is SGHTA and CDR2 is FQGNSA in the germline V gene. V was clipped by 8 bases and J by 5 bases, with 10 bases between them. This CDR3 has 12 residues. The CDR3 protein is CASGDRNNEQFF. CDR3 in DNA: TGTGCCAGCGGCGACAGAAACAATGAGCAGTTCTTC.

This sequence joins TRBV9 and TRBJ2-1, with D tentatively TRBD2 (6 bases). Trimming pared 0 bases from V and 5 bases from J, leaving 18 bases between. The CDR3 is 17 residues long. Germline-derived CDR1 and CDR2 are SGDLS and YYNGEE. The CDR3 sequence: CASSVGSGARAHNEQFF. The CDR3 region has the DNA TGTGCCAGCAGCGTAGGGTCGGGAGCAAGGGCGCACAATGAGCAGTTCTTC.

This rearrangement joins TRBV10-3 to TRBJ2-1; 8 nucleotides line up with TRBD2. Germline loops: CDR1 ENHRY, CDR2 SYGVKD. V trimming: 0 bases; J trimming: 2 bases; junction bases outside the gene matches: 0. There are 15 residues in the CDR3. The chain's CDR3 is CAISESGGAYNEQFF. The CDR3 nucleotides are TGTGCCATCAGTGAGTCCGGGGGGGCCTACAATGAGCAGTTCTTC.

V usage is TRBV11-2 and J usage is TRBJ2-5, with D possibly matching TRBD1 (5 bases). The germline V gene has CDR1 SGHAT and CDR2 FQNNGV. This CDR3 has 15 amino acids. Trimming shortened V by 6 bases and J by 0 bases, and 14 bases separated the two germline ends. The CDR3 coding sequence is TGTGCCAGCAGACAAAATCGACAGTACCAAGAGACCCAGTACTTC. Encoded protein: CASRQNRQYQETQYF.

This chain uses TRBV19 with TRBJ2-7, with 8 bases fitting TRBD1. CDR1 is LNHDA, CDR2 SQIVND, per germline (reference sequence). CDR3 length: 14 residues. J lost 11 bases, V lost 4 bases, and 13 bases had no gene match. The CDR3, as DNA: TGTGCCAGTAGTACCTTCACCGGGACAGGAAAGAAGTACTTC. It yields the protein CASSTFTGTGKKYF.

This chain uses TRBV12-3 or TRBV12-4 with TRBJ1-2; D is possibly TRBD1 (6 bases). Trimming cost V 2 bases and J 8 bases, with 9 bases left between them. The CDR3 runs to 12 residues. The CDR3 region has the DNA TGTGCCAGCAGTTTATACAGGGCCGGCTACACCTTC. This gives the protein CASSLYRAGYTF.

This clone was observed a single time. The chain joins TRBV6-1 to TRBJ2-3; D perhaps matches TRBD1 (6 bases). The CDR3 runs 18 residues. The germline CDR1 and CDR2 sequences are MNHNS and SASEGT. Trimming took off 2 bases at V and 6 bases at J, with 24 bases between the two ends. CDR3 coding DNA: TGTGCCAGCAGTGAATATGGGGCCCCAGGGGCGCCAGAGGATACGCAGTATTTT. Encoded protein: CASSEYGAPGAPEDTQYF.

The rearrangement links TRBV12-3 or TRBV12-4 to TRBJ2-1; tentative D call: TRBD2 (5 bases). The ends were cut back, 7 bases at V and 14 bases at J, with 21 bases in the middle. The CDR3 has 13 amino acids. The CDR3 bases are TGTGCCAGCACGAACGGGTCACGGGGTGAAGAGTTCTTC. This translates into CASTNGSRGEEFF.

J is TRBJ1-4 and V is TRBV6-1; D ambiguous. The V end was cut by 3 bases, the J end by 2 bases, with 16 bases between. This CDR3 contains 17 residues. Germline V gives CDR1 MNHNS, CDR2 SASEGT. CDR3 residues: CASSEMIVGGTNEKLFF. Here the CDR3 DNA reads TGTGCCAGCAGTGAGATGATCGTCGGAGGGACTAATGAAAAACTGTTTTTT.